This note documents a single T cell receptor beta chain sequence. There is no known antigen for this receptor. Base qualities are missing; no much larger clone stands one base away. V and J are truncated by 4 bases and 6 bases respectively, leaving an intervening sequence of 22 bases. CDR1 and CDR2 (SGDLS, YYNGEE) derive from the germline V gene. The CDR3 measures 16 amino acids from cysteine to phenylalanine. Just CDR3 DNA is preserved here, 48 bases in frame from base 1. The data were taken from a study of shared clonotypes between healthy human individuals (TCRdb year 2020). For the study in its entirety: A couple of women and a few men aged 18 to 49 years were included in the cohort. For each donor, CD4 naive and CD4 memory were each given three plates, CD8 naive was given two plates, and CD8 memory was given one plate. The study deeply sequenced blood TCR repertoires of five healthy adults to estimate repertoire size and the extent of clonotype sharing between individuals. Libraries were prepared and TCR repertoires were sequenced by different laboratories using diverse techniques, in order to increase sequencing depth and limit assay-specific biases. Each donor's leukapheresis produced roughly between about 0.8 and 10 billion PBMCs.

The donors were healthy, HIV-negative adults who had no recently reported acute infections or vaccinations. Only Caucasian adults living in Nashville, Tennessee, USA were represented among the donors. CD4+ T cells were enriched by magnetic negative selection; naive cells were then positively selected on CD45RA, and the negative fraction formed the memory subset. Blood was obtained by leukapheresis, after which PBMCs were separated by Ficoll-Histopaque density gradient centrifugation and cryopreserved in liquid nitrogen vapor phase. Purity and quantity of every magnetically sorted T cell population were checked by analytical flow cytometry. Genomic DNA was isolated from each sorted fraction and quantified by UV absorbance on a Nanodrop 2000c. TCR CDR3 regions were amplified from genomic DNA by multiplex PCR using the deep immunoSEQ assay. Extracted genomic DNA from each cell subset was spread evenly across all wells of several immunoSEQ 96-well plates, with each plate serving as a replicate. For sorted subsets, approximately 190 ng of genomic DNA, equivalent to roughly 30,000 T cell genomes, went into each replicate PCR. Purified libraries were measured with a Qubit 3.0 fluorometer, size-checked on a Bioanalyzer 2100, and measured again with the KAPA Library Quantification kit. Every immunoSEQ 96-well plate was sequenced on a dedicated single-read 150-cycle Illumina NextSeq 550 flow cell. Concerning the study's data processing: The immunoSEQ output contained only junctional sequences without quality scores, so filtering could not match that applied to full-length reads. Sequences were annotated with PyIR, a Python wrapper for IgBLAST v1.9, and V/J genes and CDR3 were assigned using IMGT germline references. Reads with weak V/J assignments (E-value above 1e-6), missing CDR3, stop codons, out-of-frame junctions, or ambiguous translated residues were removed. A V3J clonotype was defined by an identical inferred V gene, J gene, and CDR3 amino acid sequence. The percentage overlap between two repertoires was calculated by dividing the number of shared unique clonotypes by the size of the smaller repertoire. RTK rarefaction, the Chao1 estimator, and Recon v2.1 estimates of unobserved clonotypes were used to assess repertoire richness. For all TCRbeta clonotypes obtained by the gDNA method from four donors, generation probabilities were computed with OLGA. In TCRdb, the immuneACCESS table is reduced to in-frame sequences with V and J assigned. These tables do not hold every clone; where another copy was compared, an unresolved V gene accounts for under half, and the others remain unexplained. D and trimming were read from the DNA, whereas the V and J calls and clone size are those reported in that table. A total of roughly 2.6 million clones appear in this sample, roughly 92% of them only once. Together, the top ten hold 0.14% of the sample.

General conclusions and limits of the study: Based on pairwise subsampling, the degree of clonotype sharing among donors was expected to be affected by sequencing depth. Naive subsets generally had larger estimated clonotype richness than memory subsets. Sampling was restricted to blood, and TCR repertoires in tissues likely differ from the TCR repertoires found in blood. Because the study included a small number of donors, the genetic and exposure-history diversity represented was limited. When a few donors were compared, the shared fraction of clonotypes was approximately 5% for naive CD4, 3% to 4% for naive CD8, 2.3% for memory CD4, and roughly 0.4% for memory CD8. Rarefaction of sorted-subset datasets indicated incomplete sequencing despite the large sequencing depth. Clonotypes shared by all four sorted-subset donors showed higher generation probabilities than non-shared clonotypes.

Sample: naive CD4+ T cells sorted from blood. The sample's cell subset or site label, decoded: CD45RA+ positively selected. In this chain, TRBV9 is recombined with TRBJ1-2, with a tentative D gene TRBD1 over 6 matching bases. The clonotype comes from a man between 18 and 35 years old in good health. The sequenced DNA is TGTGCCAGCAGCCCCTCTGACAGGCCCACTTCGGATGGCTACACCTTC. Its protein product is CASSPSDRPTSDGYTF.